This T cell receptor beta chain was captured by sequencing in a study of blood T cell repertoires in COVID-19. At the level of the study: PBMCs, B-cell-depleted T cells, or T cells were the source of the cDNA or gDNA that made up the material.

Clones were sequenced by immunoSEQ multiplex PCR, and TCRdb holds only the in-frame ones, with some missing. The sample lists some 270,000 clones, under 90% seen once, with about 1.7% in the top ten. Germline lookup yields CDR1 KGHSH and CDR2 LQKENI. Trimming cost V 5 bases and J 4 bases; bases outside gene matches: 6. The CDR3 extends over 14 amino acids. This clonotype was sampled from a woman between 40 and 50 years old who had recovered from COVID-19. The sequenced sample was PBMCs or T cells enriched from blood (not recorded which). The chain carries TRBV18 and TRBJ2-5, with 8 bases matching TRBD1. DNA for the CDR3: TGTGCCAGCTCATCGACAGGGGTGGCAGAGACCCAGTACTTC. This codes for CASSSTGVAETQYF.